The 16 T cell receptor beta chains in this list originate from one sample, sequenced in a study of blood T cell repertoires in COVID-19. Sequencing was performed with immunoSEQ multiplex PCR; in TCRdb, only in-frame clones are kept and a portion is missing. The sample lists fewer than 200,000 clones, approximately 82% occurring once. The sample consisted of peripheral blood. The receptors shown here come from an elderly woman with acute or convalescent COVID-19.

This clone was detected only once. The genes are TRBV5-1 and TRBJ1-1; TRBD1 aligns across 8 bases. V lost 2 bases to trimming and J lost 7 bases; unmatched junction nucleotides: 4. CDR1 SGHRS and CDR2 YFSETQ come from the germline V gene. The CDR3 spans 13 residues. Written as DNA, the CDR3 is TGCGCCAGCAGCTTTTTCGGACAGGGTGAAGCTTTCTTT. Amino acids: CASSFFGQGEAFF.

Here the CDR3 DNA reads TGTGCCAGCTCACCCACAGCCTATGGCTACACCTTC. The encoded protein is CASSPTAYGYTF. This chain joins TRBV18 and TRBJ1-2; D unresolved. The CDR3 sequence is 12 residues long. With 3 bases removed from V and 4 bases from J, the gap between germline ends came to 6 bases. The germline V gene encodes CDR1 KGHSH and CDR2 LQKENI.

The chain uses TRBV5-1 and TRBJ2-7; D perhaps matches TRBD2 (5 bases). The CDR3 has 14 amino acids. With 0 bases removed from V and 4 bases from J, the gap between germline ends came to 11 bases. The V gene's germline CDR1 is SGHRS and CDR2 YFSETQ. The CDR3 nucleotides are TGCGCCAGCAGCTTGGAGGGCTCGGGATACGAGCAGTACTTC. This sequence encodes CASSLEGSGYEQYF.

A few counts support this clone. The chain is built from TRBV5-5 and TRBJ1-1; D is ambiguous. The length of the CDR3 is 15 residues. Germline CDR1 reads SGHKS; CDR2 reads YYEKEE (reference sequence). V gave up 3 bases and J gave up 7 bases, with 19 bases separating them. Here the CDR3 DNA reads TGTGCCAGCAGCTCGAGGACCCCGACTGGAGGTGAAGCTTTCTTT. It specifies CASSSRTPTGGEAFF.

This chain uses TRBV3-1 (or the pseudogene TRBV3-2) with TRBJ2-5; 8 bases agree with TRBD1. Trimming removed 4 bases from V and 2 bases from J; junction bases left unmatched: 9. The CDR3 has 16 residues. Germline CDR1 reads LGHDT; CDR2 reads YNNKEL (reference sequence). The CDR3 here is CASSPVPGQGQETQYF. Here the CDR3 DNA reads TGTGCCAGCAGCCCTGTACCTGGACAGGGACAAGAGACCCAGTACTTC.

The chain uses TRBV3-1 (or the pseudogene TRBV3-2) and TRBJ1-2; 7 nucleotides line up with TRBD1. The CDR3 has 15 residues. Germline values: CDR1 LGHDT, CDR2 YNNKEL (reference sequence). V was clipped by 0 bases and J by 7 bases; unmatched bases: 8. The CDR3 loop reads CASSQETGPWSGYTF. Written as DNA, the CDR3 is TGTGCCAGCAGCCAAGAGACAGGGCCATGGAGTGGCTACACCTTC.

The chain employs TRBV10-2 and TRBJ1-5; 8 bases align to TRBD1. V dropped 6 bases and J dropped 6; count of bases not matched to a gene: 4. CDR3 length equals 13 residues. CDR1 and CDR2 (germline): WSHSY, SAAADI. The CDR3 DNA is TGCGCCAGCAGAGGGACAGGTGCTCAGCCCCAGCATTTT. This gives the protein CASRGTGAQPQHF.

The V gene is TRBV11-3, the J gene TRBJ2-2; D remains unclear. Germline values: CDR1 SGHNT, CDR2 YENEEA. The CDR3 is made up of 13 amino acids. The ends were cut back, 4 bases at V and 5 bases at J, with 8 bases in the middle. CDR3: CASSWSGTGELFF. CDR3 nucleotides: TGTGCCAGCAGCTGGTCGGGTACCGGGGAGCTGTTTTTT. The complete variable domain, with remaining parts taken from reference TRBV11-3 and TRBJ2-2, reads EAGVVQSPRYKIIEKKQPVAFWCNPISGHNTLYWYLQNLGQGPELLIRYENEEAVDDSQLPKDRFSAERLKGVDSTLKIQPAELGDSAVYLCASSWSGTGELFFGEGSRLTVL.

This clone was picked up one time. The rearrangement links TRBV5-1 to TRBJ1-3; D may be TRBD1 (5 bases). The CDR3 loop spans 14 amino acids. Per the germline V gene, CDR1 is SGHRS and CDR2 is YFSETQ. V gave up 7 bases and J gave up 3 bases, with 14 bases separating them. CDR3 DNA sequence: TGCGCCAGCTCTCCCGGGACTGTTGGAAACACCATATATTTT. The encoded protein is CASSPGTVGNTIYF.

The rearrangement links TRBV4-1 to TRBJ2-7; 11 nucleotides line up with TRBD2. Germline assignment: CDR1 MGHRA and CDR2 YSYEKL. J lost 4 bases, V lost 0 bases, and 8 bases had no gene match. CDR3 length equals 17 residues. The CDR3 region is CASSQDRGLAGGYEQYF. The CDR3 coding sequence is TGCGCCAGCAGCCAAGATCGCGGCCTAGCGGGAGGTTACGAGCAGTACTTC.

The J gene is TRBJ2-7, the V gene TRBV6-6, with 13 bases fitting TRBD2. In germline, CDR1 is MNHNY, CDR2 SVGAGI (reference sequence). V shed 2 bases and J 2 bases; nucleotides not matched to a gene: 3. The length of the CDR3 is 16 residues. CDR3 region: CASSYRGLAGPYEQYF. As DNA, the CDR3 is TGTGCCAGCAGTTACCGGGGACTAGCGGGGCCCTACGAGCAGTACTTC.

This clone was observed once. The V and J genes are TRBV12-3 or TRBV12-4 and TRBJ1-2, with D possibly TRBD1 on 5 matching bases. The V and J ends lost 8 bases and 8 bases respectively, with 15 bases between them. The CDR3 consists of 12 residues. CDR3 region: CASGGRVGGYTF. The CDR3, as DNA: TGTGCCAGCGGCGGCAGGGTGGGAGGCTACACCTTC.

The chain has TRBV6-5 and TRBJ1-2, with D unresolved. Germline-derived CDR1 and CDR2 are MNHEY and SVGAGI. V was clipped by 4 bases and J by 4 bases, with 13 bases between them. CDR3 size: 14 residues. CDR3 coding DNA: TGTGCCAGCAGTTCCGAAGACGGACTCTATGGCTACACCTTC. Its protein is CASSSEDGLYGYTF.

V gene TRBV6-5 combines with J gene TRBJ2-5; the D gene is possibly TRBD1 (5 bases). The CDR3 sequence is 11 residues long. Per the germline V gene, CDR1 is MNHEY and CDR2 is SVGAGI. Trimming removed 6 bases at V and 3 bases at J, with 5 bases between. The CDR3 DNA follows: TGTGCCAGCAGCAGGGAAGAGACCCAGTACTTC. Protein: CASSREETQYF.

The chain recombines TRBV28 with TRBJ2-5, with TRBD2 as a possible D gene (7 bases). CDR3 length equals 14 residues. The germline V and J ends were trimmed by 2 bases and 5 bases, with 12 bases remaining between them. Germline V gene sequence: CDR1 MDHEN, CDR2 SYDVKM. The CDR3 here is CASSLGGALETQYF. Written as DNA, the CDR3 is TGTGCCAGCAGTTTAGGGGGGGCTCTTGAGACCCAGTACTTC. Based on the CDR3 plus reference TRBV28 and TRBJ2-5, the full variable domain is DVKVTQSSRYLVKRTGEKVFLECVQDMDHENMFWYRQDPGLGLRLIYFSYDVKMKEKGDIPEGYSVSREKKERFSLILESASTNQTSMYLCASSLGGALETQYFGPGTRLLVL.

V gene TRBV2 combines with J gene TRBJ2-5, with a possible D match to TRBD2 (6 bases). This CDR3 has 12 residues. V was cut by 3 bases and J by 4 bases, with 6 bases left in between. Germline assignment: CDR1 SNHLY and CDR2 FYNNEI. DNA of the CDR3: TGTGCCAGCAGTGAGGAGGGAGAGACCCAGTACTTC. This codes for CASSEEGETQYF.